The 26 T cell receptor beta chains presented below share a single source sample, sequenced in a study of shared clonotypes between healthy human individuals. This table comes from immunoSEQ multiplex PCR, and its TCRdb copy is limited to in-frame clones, with some not included. This sample has 600,000 to 750,000 clones, with about 90% found just once. Sequences were obtained from memory CD8+ T cells from PBMCs. Subset defined: CD45RO+ cells pooled with CCR7-negative TemRA cells. These receptors all stem from a man aged 18 to 30 in good health. Some clones in this sample may be carry-over from other donors' samples.

The V and J genes are TRBV10-2 and TRBJ2-7; D not certain. V shed 6 bases and J shed 5 bases, with 23 bases lying between them. The germline V gene encodes CDR1 WSHSY and CDR2 SAAADI. There are 16 residues in the CDR3. The CDR3 DNA sequence: TGCGCCAGCAGGGTGGCAGGTAGCACCCCCCGGGACGAGCAGTACTTC. Translation: CASRVAGSTPRDEQYF.

The rearrangement links TRBV19 to TRBJ1-4; D gene unclear. CDR1 and CDR2 from the germline V gene are LNHDA and SQIVND (reference sequence). Trimming took 7 bases from V and 5 from J, leaving 14 bases between them. This CDR3 spans 14 amino acids. The CDR3 loop reads CASTPTGLNEKLFF. CDR3 DNA: TGTGCCAGTACTCCGACGGGTTTAAATGAAAAACTGTTTTTT.

This clone came up once. The V gene is TRBV28, the J gene TRBJ1-1; D perhaps matches TRBD1 (5 bases). Germline V gene data show CDR1 as MDHEN and CDR2 as SYDVKM. The CDR3 runs 15 residues. Trimming took 4 bases from V and 1 from J, leaving 13 bases between them. The CDR3 region has the DNA TGTGCCAGCAGTTCCAGCCTGGGGGGGAACACTGAAGCTTTCTTT. It yields the protein CASSSSLGGNTEAFF.

The rearrangement joins TRBV11-2 to TRBJ2-2, with D maybe TRBD2 (5 bases). V shed 4 bases and J shed 6 bases, with 21 bases lying between them. The CDR3 spans 17 residues. Germline-derived CDR1 and CDR2 are SGHAT and FQNNGV. CDR3 nucleotide sequence: TGTGCCAGCAGCTCGTCGGGGTACATTAGTTCTTCCGGGGAGCTGTTTTTT. Translating it yields CASSSSGYISSSGELFF. Combining the CDR3 with reference TRBV11-2 and TRBJ2-2 gives the whole variable domain EAGVAQSPRYKIIEKRQSVAFWCNPISGHATLYWYQQILGQGPKLLIQFQNNGVVDDSQLPKDRFSAERLKGVDSTLKIQPAKLEDSAVYLCASSSSGYISSSGELFFGEGSRLTVL.

V usage is TRBV27 and J usage is TRBJ2-7; tentative D call: TRBD1 (5 bases). The germline V gene encodes CDR1 MNHEY and CDR2 SMNVEV (reference sequence). With 5 bases removed from V and 3 bases from J, the gap between germline ends came to 14 bases. CDR3 length equals 14 residues. CDR3 bases: TGTGCCAGCAGTGGTGATACAGGCCTCTACGAGCAGTACTTC. Its translation: CASSGDTGLYEQYF.

The chain is built from TRBV6-1 and TRBJ2-1, with 9 bases aligning to TRBD1. This CDR3 has 15 amino acids. V lost 1 base to trimming and J lost 5 bases; unmatched junction nucleotides: 3. Germline CDR1 is MNHNS and CDR2 is SASEGT. The CDR3, as DNA: TGTGCCAGCAGTGAAGTAAGGACAGGGGACAATGAGCAGTTCTTC. This sequence encodes CASSEVRTGDNEQFF.

The chain joins TRBV25-1 to TRBJ1-2, with no clear D. V lost 1 base and J lost 8, with 17 bases in between. The CDR3 length is 15 residues. The germline gives CDR1 MGHDK, CDR2 SYGVNS. The CDR3 sequence is CASSELRGEGWGYTF. The CDR3 region has the DNA TGTGCCAGCAGTGAATTGCGGGGAGAAGGGTGGGGCTACACCTTC.

The genes are TRBV28 and TRBJ1-1, with D perhaps TRBD1 (5 bases). Deletions cut 2 bases from V and 0 bases from J, with 22 bases between. CDR1 and CDR2 (germline): MDHEN, SYDVKM. CDR3 length: 19 residues. The CDR3 DNA follows: TGTGCCAGCAGTTTAACCCGCGGCAGGGCGGGGAACATGAACACTGAAGCTTTCTTT. Translation gives CASSLTRGRAGNMNTEAFF.

V is TRBV11-2 and J is TRBJ2-7; D remains ambiguous. V was shortened by 1 base and J by 7 bases, with 14 bases between the two germline ends. This CDR3 contains 14 residues. The V gene's germline CDR1 is SGHAT and CDR2 FQNNGV. The DNA for the CDR3 is TGTGCCAGCAGCTTAGTTCCTGATTTGGGGGAGCAGTACTTC. Its protein product is CASSLVPDLGEQYF.

The chain has TRBV27 and TRBJ1-4; 10 bases align to TRBD1. Trimming cost V 6 bases and J 6 bases; bases outside gene matches: 7. The CDR3 consists of 15 residues. Germline V lookup: CDR1 MNHEY, CDR2 SMNVEV (reference sequence). The CDR3 loop reads CASRLQGTGDEKLFF. The CDR3 DNA sequence: TGTGCCAGCAGACTTCAAGGGACAGGGGATGAAAAACTGTTTTTT.

Written as DNA, the CDR3 is TGTGCCAGCAGCATATCTCACAGGGGGCGTACGGAAGGCTACACCTTC. The encoded protein is CASSISHRGRTEGYTF. The V call is TRBV5-6, the J call TRBJ1-2, with 9 bases lining up with TRBD1. Unmatched junction bases numbered 15, after V lost 4 bases and J lost 8 bases. This CDR3 has 16 residues. Germline loops: CDR1 SGHDT, CDR2 YYEEEE. Filled out from reference TRBV5-6 and TRBJ1-2, the complete variable domain reads DAGVTQSPTHLIKTRGQQVTLRCSPKSGHDTVSWYQQALGQGPQFIFQYYEEEERQRGNFPDRFSGHQFPNYSSELNVNALLLGDSALYLCASSISHRGRTEGYTFGSGTRLTVV.

As for this clone: Other DNA sequences from this sample encode an identical CDR3 as well. This chain joins TRBV28 and TRBJ1-2; D call uncertain. CDR1 and CDR2 (germline): MDHEN, SYDVKM. V lost 6 bases, J lost 4 bases, and 6 bases lay in between. The CDR3 sequence is 11 residues long. CDR3 bases: TGTGCCAGCAGCCCCTCCTATGGCTACACCTTC. Its protein is CASSPSYGYTF.

The gene calls are TRBV6-4 and TRBJ2-1, with 11 bases lining up with TRBD1. The germline V gene has CDR1 MRHNA and CDR2 SNTAGT. This CDR3 spans 14 amino acids. The V segment lost 2 bases and the J segment 6 bases; nucleotides outside the gene matches: 0. The CDR3 coding sequence is TGTGCCAGCAGTGACGGGACAGGGGGCAATGAGCAGTTCTTC. Protein product: CASSDGTGGNEQFF.

V and J are TRBV11-2 and TRBJ2-7; 7 bases line up with TRBD2. CDR1 is SGHAT, CDR2 FQNNGV, per germline. The CDR3 consists of 16 residues. Losses at the gene ends were 2 bases for V and 4 bases for J; bases not matched to a gene: 11. The CDR3 is CASSLYGRLSPYEQYF. The CDR3 DNA sequence: TGTGCCAGCAGCTTATACGGGAGGTTATCCCCTTACGAGCAGTACTTC.

Concerning this clone: Additional DNA sequences in this sample encode the identical CDR3. The chain combines TRBV11-2 with TRBJ2-7, with 11 bases lining up with TRBD1. The CDR3 totals 13 residues. The junction had 2 bases not matched to a gene; V was cut back by 3 bases and J by 7 bases. Germline-derived CDR1 and CDR2 are SGHAT and FQNNGV. As DNA, the CDR3 is TGTGCCAGCAGCTTGGGACAGGGGGGAGAGCAGTACTTC. Its protein is CASSLGQGGEQYF.

The chain recombines TRBV27 with TRBJ1-1, with D perhaps matching TRBD1 (5 bases). Germline CDR1 MNHEY, CDR2 SMNVEV (reference sequence). CDR3 length: 15 amino acids. Deletions cut 6 bases from V and 6 bases from J, with 20 bases between. CDR3: CASRGTQVGGAEAFF. The CDR3 DNA is TGTGCCAGCAGGGGTACACAGGTCGGAGGCGCTGAAGCTTTCTTT.

On this clone: The sample carries other DNA sequences with the same CDR3. This chain uses TRBV9 with TRBJ2-3; unclear D gene. With 4 bases removed from V and 2 bases from J, the gap between germline ends came to 8 bases. The CDR3 contains 13 residues. Germline CDR1 reads SGDLS; CDR2 reads YYNGEE. The CDR3 is CASSPGSTDTQYF. DNA of the CDR3: TGTGCCAGCAGCCCCGGGTCCACAGATACGCAGTATTTT.

The chain is built from TRBV7-9 and TRBJ1-1; D is undetermined. The germline V and J ends were trimmed by 5 bases and 0 bases, with 16 bases remaining between them. The CDR3 consists of 16 residues. Germline CDR1 is SEHNR and CDR2 is FQNEAQ (reference sequence). CDR3 protein: CASSPPPRYMNTEAFF. The CDR3 nucleotides read TGTGCCAGCAGCCCCCCGCCCAGATACATGAACACTGAAGCTTTCTTT.

The rearrangement uses TRBV4-1 and TRBJ2-2, with 10 bases identical to TRBD2. The CDR3 spans 17 residues. Germline V gene sequence: CDR1 MGHRA, CDR2 YSYEKL. Trimming removed 2 bases from V and 2 bases from J; junction bases left unmatched: 5. CDR3 sequence (DNA): TGCGCCAGCAGCCAAATCGCTAGCGGGGGAAACACCGGGGAGCTGTTTTTT. It specifies CASSQIASGGNTGELFF.

The rearrangement joins TRBV21-1 to TRBJ2-2; TRBD2 is the table's D call and was not checked against the DNA. TRBV21-1 is a pseudogene segment. There are 20 residues in the CDR3. The CDR3 spells CASSRKLAGAKIGNTGELFF. CDR3 nucleotides: TGTGCCAGCAGCAGGAAGCTAGCGGGAGCGAAGATTGGTAACACCGGGGAGCTGTTTTTT.

The chain recombines TRBV6-5 with TRBJ2-3; D unresolved. CDR1 MNHEY and CDR2 SVGAGI come from the germline V gene. Between the trimmed V and J ends, which lost 8 bases and 5 bases, there was a span of 14 bases. The CDR3 is made up of 13 amino acids. The CDR3 loop is CASQWQNGDTQYF. CDR3 coding DNA: TGTGCCAGCCAGTGGCAGAACGGAGATACGCAGTATTTT.

The chain is built from TRBV4-1 and TRBJ2-5, with 11 bases aligning to TRBD2. This CDR3 has 15 residues. Germline assignment: CDR1 MGHRA and CDR2 YSYEKL. Trimming removed 8 bases from V and 4 bases from J; junction bases left unmatched: 9. The CDR3, as DNA: TGCGCCAGCGGAAAGAGGCTAGCGGGAGGAGAGACCCAGTACTTC. Protein product: CASGKRLAGGETQYF.

This chain connects TRBV6-5 to TRBJ2-7; D might be TRBD2 (6 bases). V was pared by 6 bases and J by 2 bases, with 14 bases between. The germline CDR1 and CDR2 sequences are MNHEY and SVGAGI. CDR3 length: 14 amino acids. The CDR3 protein is CASRPAGGTYEQYF. The CDR3 DNA is TGTGCCAGCAGACCCGCCGGGGGTACCTACGAGCAGTACTTC.

The J gene is TRBJ1-1, the V gene TRBV27; D is possibly TRBD1 (5 bases). The CDR3 runs 17 residues. Trimming removed 6 bases at V and 1 base at J, with 21 bases between. From germline, CDR1 is MNHEY and CDR2 SMNVEV (reference sequence). CDR3 nucleotides: TGTGCCAGCAGGTTTAGGGGCGCGTCTCGAGCGAACACTGAAGCTTTCTTT. Amino acids: CASRFRGASRANTEAFF.

The chain recombines TRBV11-2 with TRBJ2-1; TRBD2 matches at 9 bases. V dropped 6 bases and J dropped 9; count of bases not matched to a gene: 12. Germline loops: CDR1 SGHAT, CDR2 FQNNGV. CDR3 size: 15 residues. The CDR3: CASSIRGGLAFEQFF. The CDR3 DNA follows: TGTGCCAGCAGTATAAGGGGGGGACTAGCATTTGAGCAGTTCTTC.

This clone appeared a single time. The chain recombines TRBV7-9 with TRBJ2-3, with D unresolved. The CDR3 is 14 amino acids. Between the trimmed V and J ends, which lost 5 bases and 6 bases, there was a span of 15 bases. Germline loops: CDR1 SEHNR, CDR2 FQNEAQ (reference sequence). CDR3 coding DNA: TGTGCCAGCAGCAGTCCGGGCCCGGTGGATACGCAGTATTTT. This encodes CASSSPGPVDTQYF.